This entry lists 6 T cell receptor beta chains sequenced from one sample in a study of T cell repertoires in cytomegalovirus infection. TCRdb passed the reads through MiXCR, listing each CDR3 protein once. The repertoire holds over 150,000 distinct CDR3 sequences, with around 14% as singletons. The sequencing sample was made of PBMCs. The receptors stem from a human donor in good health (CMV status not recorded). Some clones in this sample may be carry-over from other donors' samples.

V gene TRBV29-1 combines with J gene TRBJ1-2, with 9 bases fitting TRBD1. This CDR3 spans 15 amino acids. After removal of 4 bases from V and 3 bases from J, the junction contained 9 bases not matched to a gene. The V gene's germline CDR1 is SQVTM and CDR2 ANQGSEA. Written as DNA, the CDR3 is TGCAGCGTTGTCTTACAGGGGGCAGGGGACTATGGCTACACCTTC. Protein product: CSVVLQGAGDYGYTF.

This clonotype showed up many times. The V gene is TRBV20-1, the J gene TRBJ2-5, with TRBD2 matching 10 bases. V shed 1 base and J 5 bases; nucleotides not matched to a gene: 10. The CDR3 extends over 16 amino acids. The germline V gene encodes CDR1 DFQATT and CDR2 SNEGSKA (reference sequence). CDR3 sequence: CSARGVSSGRRETQYF. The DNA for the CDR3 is TGCAGTGCTAGAGGAGTTTCTAGCGGGAGACGGGAGACCCAGTACTTC.

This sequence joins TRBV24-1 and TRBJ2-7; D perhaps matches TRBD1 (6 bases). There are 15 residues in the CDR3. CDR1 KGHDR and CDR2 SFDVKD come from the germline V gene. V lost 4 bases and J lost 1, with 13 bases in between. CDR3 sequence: CATSDPGQKSYEQYF. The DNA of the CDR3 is TGTGCCACCAGTGACCCCGGACAGAAATCCTACGAGCAGTACTTC.

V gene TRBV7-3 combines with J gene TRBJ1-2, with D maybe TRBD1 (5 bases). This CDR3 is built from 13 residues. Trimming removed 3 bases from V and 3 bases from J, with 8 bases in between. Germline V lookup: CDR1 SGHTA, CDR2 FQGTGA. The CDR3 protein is CASSLTADYGYTF. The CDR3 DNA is TGTGCCAGCAGCTTGACAGCCGACTATGGCTACACCTTC.

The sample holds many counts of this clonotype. Here the CDR3 reads CASSPRTARSVRAFF. CDR3 sequence (DNA): TGTGCCAGCAGCCCCAGGACAGCGCGCTCAGTGCGAGCTTTCTTT. The chain couples TRBV7-2 to TRBJ1-1; weak D call: TRBD1 (6 bases). Germline CDR1 reads SGHTA; CDR2 reads FQGNSA. The CDR3 runs 15 residues. V lost 5 bases, J lost 10 bases, and 23 bases lay in between. Together with reference TRBV7-2 and TRBJ1-1, the CDR3 gives the full variable domain: GAGVSQSPSNKVTEKGKDVELRCDPISGHTALYWYRQSLGQGLEFLIYFQGNSAPDKSGLPSDRFSAERTGGSVSTLTIQRTQQEDSAVYLCASSPRTARSVRAFFGQGTRLTVV.

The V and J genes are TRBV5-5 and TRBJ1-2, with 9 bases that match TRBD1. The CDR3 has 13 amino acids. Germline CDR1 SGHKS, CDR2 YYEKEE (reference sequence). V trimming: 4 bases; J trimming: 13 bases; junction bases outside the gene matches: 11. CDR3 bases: TGTGCCAGCAGCCTCGAATGGGACAGGGTCTTCACCTTC. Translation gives CASSLEWDRVFTF. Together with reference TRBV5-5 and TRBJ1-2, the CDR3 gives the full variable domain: DAGVTQSPTHLIKTRGQQVTLRCSPISGHKSVSWYQQVLGQGPQFIFQYYEKEERGRGNFPDRFSARQFPNYSSELNVNALLLGDSALYLCASSLEWDRVFTFGSGTRLTVV.